This note documents a single T cell receptor beta chain sequence. Its matching antigen is unknown. A junction boundary mismatches the germline segment, possibly from a read error. TCR beta CDR3 regions were amplified from RNA. TCR CDR3 underwent first-round RT-PCR with the HTBI primer set. TCRdb fed the multiplex PCR reads into MiXCR, producing one record per CDR3 protein. This table holds around 60,000 distinct CDR3 sequences, less than 50% found once. Germline values: CDR1 GTSNPN, CDR2 SVGIG (reference sequence). CDR3 size: 13 residues. This sample was included in a study of T cells in Graves' hyperthyroidism and ophthalmopathy. Findings and limits, study-wide: By a 13 V-J model, ophthalmopathy was set apart from stable hyperthyroidism.

Diagnosing involved the use of clinical symptoms, serum thyroxine and TRAb, thyroid ultrasound and orbital computed tomography. The TCR comes from a woman aged 25 to 39 with Graves' ophthalmopathy. The sequenced sample consisted of blood. The chain carries TRBV30 and TRBJ2-1, with 7 bases aligning to TRBD1. In DNA form, the CDR3 reads TGTGCCTGGAACAGGGGCATCGACAATGAGCAGGTCTTC. It specifies CAWNRGIDNEQVF.